This T cell receptor (beta chain) was sequenced in a study of blood T cell repertoires in COVID-19. CDR3 length: 12 amino acids. Germline CDR1 is MNHEY and CDR2 is SVGAGI. V gave up 6 bases and J gave up 5 bases, with 10 bases separating them. In the original workflow: Reference gene primer amplification gave estimated nucleated cell counts. Some clones are missing from TCRdb's copy, which holds only in-frame ones; the method was immunoSEQ multiplex PCR. V and J calls and clone size follow that table, whereas D and trimming were derived from the DNA. The table lists 90,000 to 100,000 clones, roughly 82% of them singletons.

The chain couples TRBV6-5 to TRBJ1-1, with a weak D call TRBD1 (5 bases). The sequenced sample consisted of peripheral blood. The clonotype comes from a man older than 75 with acute or convalescent COVID-19. The CDR3 here is CASRSGGTEAFF. The CDR3 nucleotides are TGTGCCAGCAGATCCGGGGGGACTGAAGCTTTCTTT.